This TCR beta chain comes out of a study of T cell responses to AZD1222 COVID-19 vaccine. Study-wide points: Seropositive AZD1222 recipients at baseline numbered only six or seven. Most donors were white British, females outnumbered males, and clonal diversity was possibly underestimated. Per reports, nearly half of all spike-specific TCRs target regions that are unmutated in variants.

Turning to this clone: Its specificity is not known.

CDR1 and CDR2 from the germline V gene are LGHDT and YNNKEL (reference sequence). V lost 4 bases and J lost 4; bases outside the gene matches: 3. The CDR3 loop spans 15 amino acids. Clones were sequenced by immunoSEQ multiplex PCR, and TCRdb holds only the in-frame ones, with some missing. The repertoire includes 110,000 to 150,000 clones, 88% of them detected once, and about 3.4% sits in the top ten. This sequence joins TRBV3-1 (or the pseudogene TRBV3-2) and TRBJ2-7, with 14 bases that match TRBD2. This clonotype was sampled from an adult who received the AZD1222 COVID-19 vaccine. The material sequenced was peripheral blood, taken 28 days after the second AZD1222 dose. The CDR3 DNA reads as TGTGCCAGCAGCCGACTAGCGGGAGGGCCTTACGAGCAGTACTTC. Its translation: CASSRLAGGPYEQYF.